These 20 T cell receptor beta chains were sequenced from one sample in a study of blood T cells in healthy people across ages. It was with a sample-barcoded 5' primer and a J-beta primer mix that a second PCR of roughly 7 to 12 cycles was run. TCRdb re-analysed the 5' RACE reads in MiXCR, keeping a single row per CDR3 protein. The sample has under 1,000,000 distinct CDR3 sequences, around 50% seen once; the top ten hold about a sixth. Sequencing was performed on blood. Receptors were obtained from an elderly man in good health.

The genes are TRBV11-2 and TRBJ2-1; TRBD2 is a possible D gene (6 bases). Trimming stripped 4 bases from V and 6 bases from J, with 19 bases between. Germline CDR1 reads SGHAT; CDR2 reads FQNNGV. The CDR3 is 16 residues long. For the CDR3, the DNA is TGTGCCAGCAGCTCCCTACCGACTAGTCTCCGCAATGAGCAGTTCTTC. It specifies CASSSLPTSLRNEQFF.

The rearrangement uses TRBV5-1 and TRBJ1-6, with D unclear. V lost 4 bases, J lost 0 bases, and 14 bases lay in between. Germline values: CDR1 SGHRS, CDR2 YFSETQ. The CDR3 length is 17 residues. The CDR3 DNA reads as TGCGCCAGCAGCCCGGACCTCAGGAGCTCCTATAATTCACCCCTCCACTTT. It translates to CASSPDLRSSYNSPLHF. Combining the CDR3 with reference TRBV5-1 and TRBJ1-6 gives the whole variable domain KAGVTQTPRYLIKTRGQQVTLSCSPISGHRSVSWYQQTPGQGLQFLFEYFSETQRNKGNFPGRFSGRQFSNSRSEMNVSTLELGDSALYLCASSPDLRSSYNSPLHFGNGTRLTVT.

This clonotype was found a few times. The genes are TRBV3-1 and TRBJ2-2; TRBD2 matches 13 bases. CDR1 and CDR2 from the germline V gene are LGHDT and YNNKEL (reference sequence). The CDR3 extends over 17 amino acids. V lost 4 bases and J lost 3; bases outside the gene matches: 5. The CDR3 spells CASSPGLAGADTGELFF. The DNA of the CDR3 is TGTGCCAGCAGCCCCGGACTAGCGGGAGCGGACACCGGGGAGCTGTTTTTT.

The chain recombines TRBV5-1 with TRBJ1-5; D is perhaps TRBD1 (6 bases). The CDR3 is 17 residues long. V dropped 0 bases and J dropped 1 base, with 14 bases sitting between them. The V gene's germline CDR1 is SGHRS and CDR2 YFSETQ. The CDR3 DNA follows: TGCGCCAGCAGCTTGGGGGGGGGGCCCCAAAGCAATCAGCCCCAGCATTTT. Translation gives CASSLGGGPQSNQPQHF.

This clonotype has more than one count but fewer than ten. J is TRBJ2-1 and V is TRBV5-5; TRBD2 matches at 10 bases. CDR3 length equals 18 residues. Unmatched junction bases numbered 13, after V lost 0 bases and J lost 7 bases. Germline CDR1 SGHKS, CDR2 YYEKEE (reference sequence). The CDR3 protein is CASSLGRGSGRILNEQFF. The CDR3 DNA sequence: TGTGCCAGCAGCTTGGGTCGAGGTAGCGGGAGGATTCTGAATGAGCAGTTCTTC.

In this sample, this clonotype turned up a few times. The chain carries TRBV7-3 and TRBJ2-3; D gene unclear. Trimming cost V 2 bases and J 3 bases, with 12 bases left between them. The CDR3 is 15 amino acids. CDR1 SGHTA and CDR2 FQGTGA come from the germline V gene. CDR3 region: CASSLSSGLTDTQYF. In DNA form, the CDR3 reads TGTGCCAGCAGCTTATCTAGTGGCTTGACAGATACGCAGTATTTT.

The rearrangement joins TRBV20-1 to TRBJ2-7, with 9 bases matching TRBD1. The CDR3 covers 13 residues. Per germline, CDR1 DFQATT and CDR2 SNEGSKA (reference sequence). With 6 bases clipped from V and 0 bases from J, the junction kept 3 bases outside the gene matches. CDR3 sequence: CSAGDRASYEQYF. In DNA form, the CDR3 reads TGCAGTGCGGGGGACAGGGCCTCCTACGAGCAGTACTTC.

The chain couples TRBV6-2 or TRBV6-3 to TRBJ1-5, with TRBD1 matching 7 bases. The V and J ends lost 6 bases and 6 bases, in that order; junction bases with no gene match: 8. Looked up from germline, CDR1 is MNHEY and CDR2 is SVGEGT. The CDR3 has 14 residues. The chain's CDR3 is CASSTDRAFQPQHF. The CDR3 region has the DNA TGTGCCAGCAGCACAGACAGGGCTTTTCAGCCCCAGCATTTT.

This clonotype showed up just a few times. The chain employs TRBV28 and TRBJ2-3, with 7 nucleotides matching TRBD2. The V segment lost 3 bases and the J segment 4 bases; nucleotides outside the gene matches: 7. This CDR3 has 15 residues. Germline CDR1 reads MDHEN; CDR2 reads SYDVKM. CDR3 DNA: TGTGCCAGCAGTTTTGACAGCGCGGGGGCAGATACGCAGTATTTT. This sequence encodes CASSFDSAGADTQYF. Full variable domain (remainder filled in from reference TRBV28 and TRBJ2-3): DVKVTQSSRYLVKRTGEKVFLECVQDMDHENMFWYRQDPGLGLRLIYFSYDVKMKEKGDIPEGYSVSREKKERFSLILESASTNQTSMYLCASSFDSAGADTQYFGPGTRLTVL.

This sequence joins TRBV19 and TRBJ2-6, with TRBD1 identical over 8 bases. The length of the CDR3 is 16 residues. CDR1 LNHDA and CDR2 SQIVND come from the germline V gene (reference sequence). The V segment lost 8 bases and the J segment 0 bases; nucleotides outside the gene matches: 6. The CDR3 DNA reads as TGTGCCAGTGAGACAGGGGCACCCTCTGGGGCCAACGTCCTGACTTTC. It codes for CASETGAPSGANVLTF.

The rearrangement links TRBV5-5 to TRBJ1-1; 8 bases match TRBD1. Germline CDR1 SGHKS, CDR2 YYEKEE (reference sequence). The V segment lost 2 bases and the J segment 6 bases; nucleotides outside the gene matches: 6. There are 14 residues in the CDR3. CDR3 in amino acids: CASSFYQGASEAFF. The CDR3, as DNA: TGTGCCAGCAGCTTTTATCAGGGGGCCTCTGAAGCTTTCTTT.

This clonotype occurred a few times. CDR3 loop: CASSFTGGSFGETQYF. As DNA, the CDR3 is TGCGCCAGCAGCTTCACAGGGGGCTCTTTCGGAGAGACCCAGTACTTC. This chain connects TRBV5-1 to TRBJ2-5; 9 bases align to TRBD1. V trimming: 2 bases; J trimming: 4 bases; junction bases outside the gene matches: 9. The germline V gene encodes CDR1 SGHRS and CDR2 YFSETQ. This CDR3 has 16 residues.

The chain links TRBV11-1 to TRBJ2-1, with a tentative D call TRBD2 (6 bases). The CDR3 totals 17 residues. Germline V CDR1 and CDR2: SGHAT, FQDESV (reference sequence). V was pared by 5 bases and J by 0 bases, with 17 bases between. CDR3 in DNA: TGTGCCAGCAGCCAAGCTACCGGGGGTAGCTCCTACAATGAGCAGTTCTTC. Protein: CASSQATGGSSYNEQFF.

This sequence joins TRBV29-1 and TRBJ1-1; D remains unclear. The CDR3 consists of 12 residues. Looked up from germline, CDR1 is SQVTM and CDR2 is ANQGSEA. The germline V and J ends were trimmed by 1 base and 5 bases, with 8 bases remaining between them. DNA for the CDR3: TGCAGCGTTGAAGGAGGGTTGACTGAAGCTTTCTTT. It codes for CSVEGGLTEAFF.

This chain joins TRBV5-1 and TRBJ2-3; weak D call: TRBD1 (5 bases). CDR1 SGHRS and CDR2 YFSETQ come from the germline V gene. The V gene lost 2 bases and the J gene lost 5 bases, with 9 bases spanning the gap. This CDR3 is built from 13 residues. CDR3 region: CASSLRGLDTQYF. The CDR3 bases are TGCGCCAGCAGCTTAAGGGGTTTAGATACGCAGTATTTT. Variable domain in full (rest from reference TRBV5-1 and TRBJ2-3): KAGVTQTPRYLIKTRGQQVTLSCSPISGHRSVSWYQQTPGQGLQFLFEYFSETQRNKGNFPGRFSGRQFSNSRSEMNVSTLELGDSALYLCASSLRGLDTQYFGPGTRLTVL.

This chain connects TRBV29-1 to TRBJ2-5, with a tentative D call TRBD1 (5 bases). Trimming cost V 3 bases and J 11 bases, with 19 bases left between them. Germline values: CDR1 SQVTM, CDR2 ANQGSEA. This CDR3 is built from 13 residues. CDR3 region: CSVEVVQDNEQYF. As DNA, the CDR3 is TGCAGCGTTGAGGTGGTTCAGGACAATGAGCAGTACTTC.

The CDR3 region is CASSLMAAGSEKLFF. CDR3 DNA sequence: TGTGCCAGCAGTCTTATGGCCGCCGGGAGTGAGAAACTGTTTTTT. The rearrangement joins TRBV27 to TRBJ1-4; no reliable D call. Trimming left V 5 bases short and J 11 bases short, with 21 bases between. The germline gives CDR1 MNHEY, CDR2 SMNVEV (reference sequence). The CDR3 extends over 15 amino acids.

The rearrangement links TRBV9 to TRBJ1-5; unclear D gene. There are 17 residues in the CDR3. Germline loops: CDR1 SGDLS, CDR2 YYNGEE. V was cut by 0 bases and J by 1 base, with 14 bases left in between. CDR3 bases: TGTGCCAGCAGCGTAGAGGATCCGTCGGGGAGCAATCAGCCCCAGCATTTT. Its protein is CASSVEDPSGSNQPQHF.

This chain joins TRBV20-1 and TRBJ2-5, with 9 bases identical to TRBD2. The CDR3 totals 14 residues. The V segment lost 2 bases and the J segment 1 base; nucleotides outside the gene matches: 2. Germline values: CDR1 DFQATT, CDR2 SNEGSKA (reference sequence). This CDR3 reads CSARLAGIQETQYF. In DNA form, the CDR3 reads TGCAGTGCTAGACTAGCGGGGATCCAAGAGACCCAGTACTTC.

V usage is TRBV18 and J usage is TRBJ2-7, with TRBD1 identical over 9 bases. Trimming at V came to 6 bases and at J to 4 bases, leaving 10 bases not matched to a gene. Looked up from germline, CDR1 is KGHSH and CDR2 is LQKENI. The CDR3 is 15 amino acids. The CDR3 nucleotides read TGTGCCAGCTCCCAAGACAGGGGGGCCTCTTACGAGCAGTACTTC. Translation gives CASSQDRGASYEQYF.